These 18 T cell receptor beta chains originate from one sample sequenced in a study of beta chain features in type 1 diabetes. Whole-study results and caveats: TCRB CDR3s from Type 1 diabetes patients were moderately but significantly shorter in all four CD4+ subsets.

These TCRs are of unknown antigen specificity. TCRB transcripts that were expressed got sequenced, as all of the isolated RNA had been reverse transcribed. Repertoires were generated with immunoSEQ multiplex PCR, while TCRdb's copy carries only in-frame clones and drops some. Found here are 140,000 or so clones, around an eighth of them singletons; the top ten hold roughly 1.3%. Sample: central memory CD4+ T cells from blood. These receptors originate from a man between 18 and 35 years old with type 1 diabetes.

Details on this clone: Other DNA sequences from this sample encode an identical CDR3 as well. The chain recombines TRBV2 with TRBJ2-7; no clear D. From germline, CDR1 is SNHLY and CDR2 FYNNEI. V dropped 0 bases and J dropped 3 bases, with 0 bases sitting between them. The CDR3 is 11 residues long. The CDR3 nucleotides are TGTGCCAGCAGTGAAGCCTACGAGCAGTACTTC. This sequence encodes CASSEAYEQYF.

Points on this clone: Other nucleotide sequences in the sample specify the same CDR3. The chain links TRBV29-1 to TRBJ2-6; the D gene could be TRBD1 or TRBD2 (5 bases each). The CDR3 spans 17 residues. Trimming left V 2 bases short and J 0 bases short, with 14 bases between. Per the germline V gene, CDR1 is SQVTM and CDR2 is ANQGSEA. Written as DNA, the CDR3 is TGCAGCGTTGAATTACCGGGGCCCCACTCTGGGGCCAACGTCCTGACTTTC. It translates to CSVELPGPHSGANVLTF.

The chain is built from TRBV9 and TRBJ1-1; D perhaps matches TRBD1 (5 bases). Trimming shortened V by 0 bases and J by 11 bases, and 11 bases separated the two germline ends. Germline CDR1 SGDLS, CDR2 YYNGEE. This CDR3 region has 12 residues. The CDR3 DNA reads as TGTGCCAGCAGCGTAGAGGGGACCGCGGCTTTCTTT. Translated, it gives CASSVEGTAAFF.

This CDR3 reads CASSKDRIVSTDTQYF. CDR3 DNA sequence: TGTGCCAGCAGCAAAGACAGGATTGTTAGCACAGATACGCAGTATTTT. The genes are TRBV21-1 and TRBJ2-3; no DNA check was done on the table's D call, TRBD1. TRBV21-1 is recorded as a pseudogene. The CDR3 sequence is 16 residues long.

Remarks on this clone: A far larger clone lies a single base away; this is likely a read error. The chain combines TRBV29-1 with TRBJ2-5, with D perhaps assigned TRBD1 or TRBD2 (6 bases each). Per germline, CDR1 SQVTM and CDR2 ANQGSEA. Trimming stripped 7 bases from V and 2 bases from J, with 11 bases between. The CDR3 is 12 residues long. This chain's CDR3 is CSGVGGQETQYF. In DNA, the CDR3 is TGCAGCGGCGTAGGGGGGCAAGAGACCCAGTACTTC.

The V and J genes are TRBV19 and TRBJ1-1, with D possibly TRBD1 on 6 matching bases. Trimming took off 7 bases at V and 0 bases at J, with 18 bases between the two ends. The CDR3 totals 16 residues. The germline V gene has CDR1 LNHDA and CDR2 SQIVND (reference sequence). The DNA of the CDR3 is TGTGCCAGTAACAATAGACGAGCAGGGGTGAACACTGAAGCTTTCTTT. Its translation: CASNNRRAGVNTEAFF.

Here the CDR3 reads CAAGVTYEQYF. CDR3 nucleotide sequence: TGTGCCGCTGGGGTTACCTACGAGCAGTACTTC. The V gene is TRBV6-5, the J gene TRBJ2-7; D not certain. V lost 11 bases to trimming and J lost 2 bases, with 10 bases between them. This CDR3 comprises 11 residues. Germline V gives CDR1 MNHEY, CDR2 SVGAGI.

The rearrangement links TRBV29-1 to TRBJ2-5; 10 bases are a match to TRBD1. J was trimmed by 4 bases and V by 5 bases; bases with no gene match: 7. The CDR3 length is 14 residues. Germline CDR1 and CDR2: SQVTM and ANQGSEA. CDR3 in amino acids: CSVRGTGVLETQYF. As DNA, the CDR3 is TGCAGCGTTCGTGGGACAGGGGTGTTAGAGACCCAGTACTTC.

This chain links TRBV20-1 with TRBJ1-3; unclear D gene. Trimming took 6 bases from V and 3 from J, leaving 6 bases between them. The CDR3 totals 11 residues. Germline V gene lookup returns CDR1 DFQATT and CDR2 SNEGSKA (reference sequence). The CDR3 region has the DNA TGCAGTGCATACGATGGAAACACCATATATTTT. Its translation is CSAYDGNTIYF.

The chain couples TRBV27 to TRBJ2-6, with no clear D. V was pared by 7 bases and J by 0 bases, with 16 bases between. Germline loops: CDR1 MNHEY, CDR2 SMNVEV (reference sequence). The CDR3 is 17 residues long. The CDR3 is CASTTTTFPSGANVLTF. CDR3 DNA sequence: TGTGCCAGCACCACAACTACCTTCCCCTCTGGGGCCAACGTCCTGACTTTC.

A few counts support this clone. The V gene is TRBV30, the J gene TRBJ1-3, with TRBD1 as a possible D gene (5 bases). The CDR3 covers 14 residues. In germline, CDR1 is GTSNPN, CDR2 SVGIG (reference sequence). V lost 3 bases, J lost 4 bases, and 13 bases lay in between. The CDR3 loop reads CAWRAGSYGNTIYF. The CDR3 DNA reads as TGTGCCTGGAGAGCAGGGAGTTACGGAAACACCATATATTTT.

This clone was counted at least ten times. This chain joins TRBV4-1 and TRBJ2-1; 11 bases line up with TRBD2. Germline CDR1 is MGHRA and CDR2 is YSYEKL. This CDR3 comprises 19 residues. Losses at the gene ends were 0 bases for V and 0 bases for J; bases not matched to a gene: 7. CDR3 protein: CASSQDPTSGVSSYNEQFF. The DNA of the CDR3 is TGCGCCAGCAGCCAAGATCCGACTAGCGGGGTTAGCTCCTACAATGAGCAGTTCTTC.

The CDR3 loop is CASSSRLTGKNSPLHF. CDR3 bases: TGTGCCAGCAGCTCCCGACTGACAGGAAAAAATTCACCCCTCCACTTT. This chain connects TRBV5-6 to TRBJ1-6, with TRBD1 as a possible D gene (6 bases). The germline gives CDR1 SGHDT, CDR2 YYEEEE. The CDR3 covers 16 residues. V lost 3 bases and J 7 bases, leaving 17 bases between the germline ends.

This chain joins TRBV6-5 and TRBJ2-6, with a possible D match to TRBD2 (6 bases). V was shortened by 0 bases and J by 0 bases, with 6 bases between the two germline ends. The germline gives CDR1 MNHEY, CDR2 SVGAGI. CDR3 length: 16 amino acids. In DNA, the CDR3 is TGTGCCAGCAGTTACTCGGGGGGCTCTGGGGCCAACGTCCTGACTTTC. Translated, it gives CASSYSGGSGANVLTF.

This clone was seen more than once but under ten times. The chain uses TRBV6-5 and TRBJ1-6; TRBD1 matches 7 bases. The length of the CDR3 is 15 residues. Germline lookup yields CDR1 MNHEY and CDR2 SVGAGI. J lost 10 bases, V lost 4 bases, and 10 bases had no gene match. Here the CDR3 reads CASSSWTGGESPLHF. As DNA, the CDR3 is TGTGCCAGCAGTTCTTGGACAGGAGGGGAATCACCCCTCCACTTT.

A few counts support this clone. The chain recombines TRBV7-2 with TRBJ2-7, with 7 positions matching TRBD1. CDR3 length: 14 amino acids. Germline CDR1 reads SGHTA; CDR2 reads FQGNSA. With 5 bases clipped from V and 2 bases from J, the junction kept 6 bases outside the gene matches. The CDR3 DNA is TGTGCCAGCAGCAAGTACAGGGGCCCCTACGAGCAGTACTTC. It is translated as CASSKYRGPYEQYF. The complete variable domain, with remaining parts taken from reference TRBV7-2 and TRBJ2-7, reads GAGVSQSPSNKVTEKGKDVELRCDPISGHTALYWYRQSLGQGLEFLIYFQGNSAPDKSGLPSDRFSAERTGGSVSTLTIQRTQQEDSAVYLCASSKYRGPYEQYFGPGTRLTVT.

This clone was detected only a few times. The DNA for the CDR3 is TGTGCCAGCAGCTTAGCAGGGGAGGTCTACGAGCAGTACTTC. It yields the protein CASSLAGEVYEQYF. This chain uses TRBV7-9 with TRBJ2-7, with a tentative D call TRBD2 (6 bases). The CDR3 runs 14 residues. V lost 0 bases to trimming and J lost 3 bases, with 9 bases between them. CDR1 and CDR2 from the germline V gene are SEHNR and FQNEAQ (reference sequence).

This clone appeared a few times. The chain links TRBV2 to TRBJ2-4; 10 bases are shared with TRBD2. This CDR3 spans 15 amino acids. V lost 3 bases and J lost 1; bases outside the gene matches: 0. Germline CDR1 is SNHLY and CDR2 is FYNNEI. The CDR3 sequence is CASSDSGGAKNIQYF. CDR3 bases: TGTGCCAGCAGTGATAGCGGGGGGGCCAAAAACATTCAGTACTTC.